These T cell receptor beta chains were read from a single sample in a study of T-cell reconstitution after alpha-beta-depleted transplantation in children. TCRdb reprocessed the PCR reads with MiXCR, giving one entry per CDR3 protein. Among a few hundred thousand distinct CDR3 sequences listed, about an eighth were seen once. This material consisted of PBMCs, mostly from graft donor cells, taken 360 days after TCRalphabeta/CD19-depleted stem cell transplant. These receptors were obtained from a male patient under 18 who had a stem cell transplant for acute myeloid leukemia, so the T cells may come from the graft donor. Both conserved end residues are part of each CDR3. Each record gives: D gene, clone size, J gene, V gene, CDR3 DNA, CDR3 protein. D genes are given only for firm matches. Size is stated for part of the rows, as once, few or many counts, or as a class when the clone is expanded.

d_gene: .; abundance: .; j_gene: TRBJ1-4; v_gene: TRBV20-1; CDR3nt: TGCAGTGCCCCCAATGAAAAACTGTTTTTT; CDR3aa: CSAPNEKLFF
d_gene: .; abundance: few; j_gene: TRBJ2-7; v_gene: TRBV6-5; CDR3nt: TGTGCCAGCAGTTACTCGAAGGCAGCGAACTACGAGCAGTACTTC; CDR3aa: CASSYSKAANYEQYF
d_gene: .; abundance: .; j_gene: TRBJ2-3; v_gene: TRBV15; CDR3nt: TGTGCCACCAGCAGAGACCGCGCACCGGATACGCAGTATTTT; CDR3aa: CATSRDRAPDTQYF
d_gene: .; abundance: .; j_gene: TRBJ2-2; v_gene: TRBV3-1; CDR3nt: TGTGCCAGCAGCCAAGTTTCAGGTGGCGGGGAGCTGTTTTTT; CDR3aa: CASSQVSGGGELFF
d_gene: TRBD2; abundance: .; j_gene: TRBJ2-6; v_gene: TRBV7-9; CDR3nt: TGTGCCAGCAGCTTACTGCGGGGGGACGCTGGGGCCAACGTCCTGACTTTC; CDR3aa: CASSLLRGDAGANVLTF
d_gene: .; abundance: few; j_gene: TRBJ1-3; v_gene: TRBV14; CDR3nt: TGTGCCAGCAGCCGAGTCACGACTGGAAACACCATATATTTT; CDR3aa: CASSRVTTGNTIYF
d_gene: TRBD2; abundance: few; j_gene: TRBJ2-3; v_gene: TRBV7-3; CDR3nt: TGTGCCAGCAGCTTACCCGAGTTAGCGGGAGGGGGCATGGATACGCAGTATTTT; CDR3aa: CASSLPELAGGGMDTQYF
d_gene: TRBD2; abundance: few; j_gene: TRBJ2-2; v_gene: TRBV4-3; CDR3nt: TGCGCCAGCAGCCTTTTCACGGGAGGGATAGACACCGGGGAGCTGTTTTTT; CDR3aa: CASSLFTGGIDTGELFF
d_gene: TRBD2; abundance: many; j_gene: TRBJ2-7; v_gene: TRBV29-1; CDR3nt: TGCAGCGTTGAACATTCTCCTAGCGGGAGGGACGAGCAGTACTTC; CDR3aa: CSVEHSPSGRDEQYF
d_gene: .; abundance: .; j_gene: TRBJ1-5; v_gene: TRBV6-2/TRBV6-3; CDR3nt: TGTGCCAGCAGGGCAGCTTTGCTTAGCAATCAGCCCCAGCATTTT; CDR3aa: CASRAALLSNQPQHF
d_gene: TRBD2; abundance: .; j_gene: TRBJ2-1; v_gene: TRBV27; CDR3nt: TGTGCCAGCAGTTTTACGCTAGCGGGAGTGTACTATGAGCAGTTCTTC; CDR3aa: CASSFTLAGVYYEQFF
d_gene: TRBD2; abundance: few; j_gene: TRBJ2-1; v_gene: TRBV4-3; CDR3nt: TGCGCCAGCAGCCAAGATTGGACTAGCGGAAACAATGAGCAGTTCTTC; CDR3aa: CASSQDWTSGNNEQFF
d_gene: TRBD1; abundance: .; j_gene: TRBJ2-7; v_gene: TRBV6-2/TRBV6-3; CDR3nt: TGTGCCAGCAGGGGCCGGGACAGGGGCCGGGGCTCCTACGAGCAGTACTTC; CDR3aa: CASRGRDRGRGSYEQYF
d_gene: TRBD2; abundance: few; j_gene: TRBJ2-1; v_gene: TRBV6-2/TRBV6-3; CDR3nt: TGTGCCAGCAGTCCTCATACCCGGGGACTAGCGGGAGTTGAGCTAACCTACAATGAGCAGTTCTTC; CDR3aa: CASSPHTRGLAGVELTYNEQFF
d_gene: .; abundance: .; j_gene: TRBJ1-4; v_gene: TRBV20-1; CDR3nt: TGCAGTGCTCATGGGGGGCCTAATGAAAAACTGTTTTTT; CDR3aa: CSAHGGPNEKLFF
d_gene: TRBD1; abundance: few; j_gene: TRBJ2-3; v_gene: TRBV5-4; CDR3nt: TGTGCCAGCAGCACAGGGGGCCCATGGACAGATACGCAGTATTTT; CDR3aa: CASSTGGPWTDTQYF
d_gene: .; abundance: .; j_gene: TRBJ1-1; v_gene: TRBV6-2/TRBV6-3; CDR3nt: TGTGCCAGCAGCCCGAGGGGGATGGGGAACACTGAAGCTTTCTTT; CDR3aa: CASSPRGMGNTEAFF
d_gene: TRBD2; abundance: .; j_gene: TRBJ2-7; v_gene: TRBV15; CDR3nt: TGTGCCACCAGCCCCGGGGGGTTATGGGGATACGAGCAGTACTTC; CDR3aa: CATSPGGLWGYEQYF
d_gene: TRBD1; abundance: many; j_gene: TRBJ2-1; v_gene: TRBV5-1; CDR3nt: TGCGCCAGCGGTCCCCGACAGGGGACCTACAATGAGCAGTTCTTC; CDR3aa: CASGPRQGTYNEQFF
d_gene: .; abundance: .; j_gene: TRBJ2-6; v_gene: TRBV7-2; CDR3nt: TGTGCCAGCAGCTCGGGTCAATCTGGGGCCAACGTCCTGACTTTC; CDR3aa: CASSSGQSGANVLTF
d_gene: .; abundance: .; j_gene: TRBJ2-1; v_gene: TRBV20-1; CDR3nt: TGCAGTGCTAGAATTAGGCGGGACACCTACAATGAGCAGTTCTTC; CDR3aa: CSARIRRDTYNEQFF
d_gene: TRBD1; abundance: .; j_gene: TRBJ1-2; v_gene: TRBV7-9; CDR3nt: TGTGCCAGCAGCTTACCGGGGACAGGGGTCTATGGCTACACCTTC; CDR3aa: CASSLPGTGVYGYTF
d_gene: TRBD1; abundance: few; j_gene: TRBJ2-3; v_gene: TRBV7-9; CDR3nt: TGTGCCAGCAGCGCCGGGACAGGGGGGACCACAGATACGCAGTATTTT; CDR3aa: CASSAGTGGTTDTQYF
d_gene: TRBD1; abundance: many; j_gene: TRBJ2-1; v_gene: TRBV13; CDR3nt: TGTGCCAGCAGCCCACTTACTGATAGCGGCGGACAGGGGTACAATGAGCAGTTCTTC; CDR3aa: CASSPLTDSGGQGYNEQFF
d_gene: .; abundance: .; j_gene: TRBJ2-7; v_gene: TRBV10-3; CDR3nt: TGTGCCATCACTCAGGGGTACTCCTACGAGCAGTACTTC; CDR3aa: CAITQGYSYEQYF
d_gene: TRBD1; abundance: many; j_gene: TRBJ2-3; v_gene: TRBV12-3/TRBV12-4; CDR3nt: TGTGCCAGCAGCTCAGGGGGCAGCGCAGATACGCAGTATTTT; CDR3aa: CASSSGGSADTQYF
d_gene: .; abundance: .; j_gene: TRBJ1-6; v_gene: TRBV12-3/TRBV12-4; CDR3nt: TGTGCCAGCAGTTTAAAGGAGCATAATTCACCCCTCCACTTT; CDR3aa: CASSLKEHNSPLHF
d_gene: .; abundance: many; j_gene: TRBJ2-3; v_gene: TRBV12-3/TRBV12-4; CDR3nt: TGTGCCAGCAGTTTGAGAGGCCGAGTCGCAGCAGATACGCAGTATTTT; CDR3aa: CASSLRGRVAADTQYF
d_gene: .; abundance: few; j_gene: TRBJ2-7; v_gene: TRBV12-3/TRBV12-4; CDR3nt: TGTGCCAGCAGTTTAAACAGGGTAGTTTACGAGCAGTACTTC; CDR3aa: CASSLNRVVYEQYF
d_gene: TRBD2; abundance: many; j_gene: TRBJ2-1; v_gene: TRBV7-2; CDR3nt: TGTGCCAGCACCACATGGGGGGGACTAGCGTCCTGGGCCTACAATGAGCAGTTCTTC; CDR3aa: CASTTWGGLASWAYNEQFF
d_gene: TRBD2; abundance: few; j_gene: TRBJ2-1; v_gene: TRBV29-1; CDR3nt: TGCAGCGTTGTCGCTAGCGGGAGGTACAATGAGCAGTTCTTC; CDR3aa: CSVVASGRYNEQFF
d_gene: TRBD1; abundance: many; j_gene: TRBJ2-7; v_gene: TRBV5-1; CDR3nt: TGCGCCAGCGTTTCCGGGACAGGGGATTACGAGCAGTACTTC; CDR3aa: CASVSGTGDYEQYF
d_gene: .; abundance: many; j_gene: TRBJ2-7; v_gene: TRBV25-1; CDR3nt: TGTGCCAGCAGTGAATACGAGGGTTGGATCAACGAGCAGTACTTC; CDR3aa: CASSEYEGWINEQYF
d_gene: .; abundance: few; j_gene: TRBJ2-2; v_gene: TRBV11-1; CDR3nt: TGTGCCAGCAGCTTAGGGCGCCGGGAGCTGTTTTTT; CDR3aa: CASSLGRRELFF
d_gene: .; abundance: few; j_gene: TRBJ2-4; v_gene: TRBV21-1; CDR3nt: TGTGCCAGCAGGACAGGCCGTAAGAGTCCCTCCAAAAACATTCAGTACTTC; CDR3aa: CASRTGRKSPSKNIQYF
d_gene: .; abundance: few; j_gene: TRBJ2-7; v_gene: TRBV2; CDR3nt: TGTGCCAGCAGTGCGGGAGTTCTACCAACCTACGAGCAGTACTTC; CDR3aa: CASSAGVLPTYEQYF
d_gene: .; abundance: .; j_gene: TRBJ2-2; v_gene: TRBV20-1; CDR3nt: TGCAGTGCTAGCTTTAGCGTAAATCCCGGGGAGCTGTTTTTT; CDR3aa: CSASFSVNPGELFF
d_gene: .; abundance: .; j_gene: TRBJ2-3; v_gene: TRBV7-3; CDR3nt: TGTGCCAGCACCCGCCCCCCCATAGGAAGGGACCTTCCAGATACGCAGTATTTT; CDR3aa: CASTRPPIGRDLPDTQYF
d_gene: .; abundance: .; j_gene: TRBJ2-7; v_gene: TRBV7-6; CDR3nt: TGTGCCAGCAGCGTTATGGGACTCTCCGGGTACGAGCAGTACTTC; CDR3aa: CASSVMGLSGYEQYF
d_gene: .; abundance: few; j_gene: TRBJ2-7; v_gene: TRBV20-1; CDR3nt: TGCAGTCAGCGGACGGCGAGGAACGAGCAGTACTTC; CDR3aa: CSQRTARNEQYF
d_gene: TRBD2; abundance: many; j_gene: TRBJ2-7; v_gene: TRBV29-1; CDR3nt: TGCAGCGTTGAAGAAAGTTCTATTCCTAGGACTAGCGGTACCTTTAGGAGCTCCTACGAGCAGTACTTC; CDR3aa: CSVEESSIPRTSGTFRSSYEQYF
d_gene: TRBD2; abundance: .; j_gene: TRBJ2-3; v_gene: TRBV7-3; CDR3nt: TGTGCCAGCAGCGATCTTAGCGGGAGAGACACAGATACGCAGTATTTT; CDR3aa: CASSDLSGRDTDTQYF
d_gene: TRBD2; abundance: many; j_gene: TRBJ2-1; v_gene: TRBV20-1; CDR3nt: TGCAGTGCGTCGACTAGCGGATCCAATGAGCAGTTCTTC; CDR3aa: CSASTSGSNEQFF
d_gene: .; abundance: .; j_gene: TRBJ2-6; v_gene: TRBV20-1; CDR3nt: TGCAGTGCTAGACAGTCCGGGGCCAACGTCCTGACTTTC; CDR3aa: CSARQSGANVLTF
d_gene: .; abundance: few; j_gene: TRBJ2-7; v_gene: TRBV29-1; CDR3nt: TGCAGCGTCGTCCAGGACTTAAACTACGAGCAGTACTTC; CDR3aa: CSVVQDLNYEQYF
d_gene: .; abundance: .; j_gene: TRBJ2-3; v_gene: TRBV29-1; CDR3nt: TGCAGCGTTGATCACACAGGCCCTAGCACAGATACGCAGTATTTT; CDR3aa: CSVDHTGPSTDTQYF
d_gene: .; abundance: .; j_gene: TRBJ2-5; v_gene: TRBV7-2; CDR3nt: TGTGCCAGCCTTAAGTACTCAGAGACCCAGTACTTC; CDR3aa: CASLKYSETQYF
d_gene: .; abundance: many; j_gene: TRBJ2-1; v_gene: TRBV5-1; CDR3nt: TGCGCCAGCCGCCTGGAGGGATCCCGATACAATGAGCAGTTCTTC; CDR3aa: CASRLEGSRYNEQFF
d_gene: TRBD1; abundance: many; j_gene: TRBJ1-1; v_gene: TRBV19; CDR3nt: TGTGCCAGTAGTCCTCTGATGGGGCAGGGGGCATCTGAAGCTTTCTTT; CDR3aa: CASSPLMGQGASEAFF
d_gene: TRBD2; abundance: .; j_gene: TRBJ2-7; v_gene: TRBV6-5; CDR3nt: TGTGCCAGCAGTTACTCGATGGGGCTAGCGGGAGTTAGATACGAGCAGTACTTC; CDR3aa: CASSYSMGLAGVRYEQYF
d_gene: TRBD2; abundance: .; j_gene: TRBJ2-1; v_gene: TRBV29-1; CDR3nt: TGCAGCGTTGAACCCTGGACTAGCGGTTACAATGAGCAGTTCTTC; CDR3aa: CSVEPWTSGYNEQFF
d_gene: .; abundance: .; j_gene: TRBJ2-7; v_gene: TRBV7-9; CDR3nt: TGTGCCAGCAGCTTGCGACTAGGGGATCCGTTCTCATACGAGCAGTACTTC; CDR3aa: CASSLRLGDPFSYEQYF
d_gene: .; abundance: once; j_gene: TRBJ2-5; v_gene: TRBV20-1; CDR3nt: TGCAGTGCTAGAGGCGGGACTCAAGAGACCCAGTACTTC; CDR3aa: CSARGGTQETQYF
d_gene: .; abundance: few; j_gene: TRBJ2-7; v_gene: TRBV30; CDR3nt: TGTGCCTGGACGGAGGGAGGACCTCTCTACGAGCAGTACTTC; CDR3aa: CAWTEGGPLYEQYF
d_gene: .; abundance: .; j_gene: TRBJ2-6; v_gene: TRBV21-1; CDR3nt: TGTGCCAGCAGCCGAAGCGACCAACCGTTAGGCTCTGGGGCCAACGTCCTGACTTTC; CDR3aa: CASSRSDQPLGSGANVLTF
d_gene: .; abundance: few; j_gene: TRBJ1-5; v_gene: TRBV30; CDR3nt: TGTGCCTGGAGTGTATCAGGGAGTCGACAGCCCCAGCATTTT; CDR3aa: CAWSVSGSRQPQHF
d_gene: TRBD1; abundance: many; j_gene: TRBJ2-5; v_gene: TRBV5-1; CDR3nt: TGCGCCAGCAGCTTGGCTGCGACAGGGGGCAGGGAGACCCAGTACTTC; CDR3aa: CASSLAATGGRETQYF
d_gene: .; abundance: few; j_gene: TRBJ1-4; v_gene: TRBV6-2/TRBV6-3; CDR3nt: TGTGCCAGCAGCCCGCCCAGGACAGCAACTAATGAAAAACTGTTTTTT; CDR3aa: CASSPPRTATNEKLFF
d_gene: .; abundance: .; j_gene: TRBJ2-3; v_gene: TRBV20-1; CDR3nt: TGCAGTGCTAGAGTCATCGAGGATACGCAGTATTTT; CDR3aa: CSARVIEDTQYF
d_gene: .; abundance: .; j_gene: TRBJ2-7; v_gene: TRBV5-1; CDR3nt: TGCGCCAGCAGCTTGAGAGTACAGGGTGACGAGCAGTACTTC; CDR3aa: CASSLRVQGDEQYF